One sample yielded the 27 T cell receptor beta chains listed below, sequenced in a study of OX40 agonist ivuxolimab in advanced cancers. Assay used: immunoSEQ multiplex PCR; TCRdb lists only in-frame clones, some missing. Of some 110,000 clones in the sample, 85% to 95% are singletons; the top ten hold around 0.81%. Sequenced material: CD4+ or CD8+ T cells sorted from blood, taken in a trial of the OX40 agonist ivuxolimab. The receptors come from an adult with an advanced solid tumor such as melanoma, head and neck, liver or kidney cancer.

The chain links TRBV4-1 to TRBJ1-5; D not certain. With 4 bases removed from V and 0 bases from J, the gap between germline ends came to 16 bases. Germline-derived CDR1 and CDR2 are MGHRA and YSYEKL. This CDR3 comprises 17 residues. The CDR3: CASSRQDYSYSNQPQHF. Here the CDR3 DNA reads TGCGCCAGCAGCCGTCAAGACTACTCCTATAGCAATCAGCCCCAGCATTTT.

The chain is built from TRBV7-9 and TRBJ1-1, with D perhaps matching TRBD1 (5 bases). The V gene lost 1 base and the J gene lost 3 bases, with 12 bases spanning the gap. The CDR3 length is 15 residues. Looked up from germline, CDR1 is SEHNR and CDR2 is FQNEAQ (reference sequence). The CDR3 sequence is CASSLVAEGDTEAFF. The CDR3 nucleotides are TGTGCCAGCAGCTTAGTCGCCGAAGGGGACACTGAAGCTTTCTTT. The full variable domain, rest sourced from reference TRBV7-9 and TRBJ1-1, is DTGVSQNPRHKITKRGQNVTFRCDPISEHNRLYWYRQTLGQGPEFLTYFQNEAQLEKSRLLSDRFSAERPKGSFSTLEIQRTEQGDSAMYLCASSLVAEGDTEAFFGQGTRLTVV.

The chain has TRBV6-5 and TRBJ2-1; D call uncertain. Germline V CDR1 and CDR2: MNHEY, SVGAGI. The CDR3 has 16 residues. V was trimmed by 0 bases and J by 0 bases, leaving 9 bases between them. The chain's CDR3 is CASSYSSSSSYNEQFF. The DNA of the CDR3 is TGTGCCAGCAGTTACTCGTCCTCGAGCTCCTACAATGAGCAGTTCTTC.

This clone has a handful of counts. Other DNA sequences in the same sample also yield this CDR3. The chain carries TRBV29-1 and TRBJ2-3; 9 bases match TRBD1. Germline V gives CDR1 SQVTM, CDR2 ANQGSEA. J lost 1 base, V lost 4 bases, and 9 bases had no gene match. The CDR3 length is 16 residues. CDR3 bases: TGCAGCGTTGTAAGGGGCCGGGACAGGGGCACAGATACGCAGTATTTT. Protein sequence: CSVVRGRDRGTDTQYF.

The J gene is TRBJ2-1, the V gene TRBV4-3; the match to TRBD2 covers 8 bases. Germline CDR1 and CDR2: LGHNA and YSLEER. The trim removed 2 bases at V and 6 bases at J, leaving 3 bases unmatched. The CDR3 contains 14 residues. The CDR3 DNA is TGCGCCAGCAGCCAATTAGCGGGACCCAATGAGCAGTTCTTC. As protein: CASSQLAGPNEQFF.

The chain joins TRBV27 to TRBJ2-5; the D gene is possibly TRBD1 (5 bases). Trimming pared 7 bases from V and 2 bases from J, leaving 14 bases between. This CDR3 spans 14 amino acids. Germline V gene data show CDR1 as MNHEY and CDR2 as SMNVEV (reference sequence). CDR3 bases: TGTGCCAGCATGACAAGAGACAGTCAAGAGACCCAGTACTTC. Translating gives CASMTRDSQETQYF.

This chain links TRBV7-8 with TRBJ2-1, with D possibly TRBD2 on 6 matching bases. The CDR3 has 20 residues. The V gene lost 5 bases and the J gene lost 2 bases, with 28 bases spanning the gap. Germline-derived CDR1 and CDR2 are SGHVS and FQNEAQ. The CDR3 bases are TGTGCCAGCAGCGTCGCTTATGCGGGACCGGGCGGGAAAACCTACAATGAGCAGTTCTTC. It encodes CASSVAYAGPGGKTYNEQFF. Full variable domain (missing parts from reference TRBV7-8 and TRBJ2-1): GAGVSQSPRYKVAKRGQDVALRCDPISGHVSLFWYQQALGQGPEFLTYFQNEAQLDKSGLPSDRFFAERPEGSVSTLKIQRTQQEDSAVYLCASSVAYAGPGGKTYNEQFFGPGTRLTVL.

V gene TRBV28 combines with J gene TRBJ1-3, with 8 nucleotides matching TRBD1. Germline CDR1 is MDHEN and CDR2 is SYDVKM. The CDR3 sequence is 15 residues long. Losses at the gene ends were 9 bases for V and 0 bases for J; bases not matched to a gene: 7. CDR3 in DNA: TGTGCCAGTGGTAAGGGACAGGTCTCTGGAAACACCATATATTTT. Its protein is CASGKGQVSGNTIYF.

This chain joins TRBV10-1 and TRBJ1-1; D possibly corresponds to TRBD1 (5 bases). Germline loops: CDR1 WNHNN, CDR2 SYGVQD (reference sequence). The germline V and J ends were trimmed by 3 bases and 11 bases, with 16 bases remaining between them. This CDR3 is 13 amino acids long. This chain's CDR3 is CASSDAGPRGAFF. The CDR3, as DNA: TGCGCCAGCAGTGATGCAGGACCTAGGGGTGCTTTCTTT.

The chain joins TRBV19 to TRBJ2-3; possible D gene TRBD1, 7 bases. Per germline, CDR1 LNHDA and CDR2 SQIVND (reference sequence). Trimming removed 7 bases from V and 6 bases from J, with 20 bases in between. The CDR3 has 15 amino acids. The DNA of the CDR3 is TGTGCCAGTACCACGACAGGGACTTTATGGGATACGCAGTATTTT. It translates to CASTTTGTLWDTQYF.

J is TRBJ1-4 and V is TRBV5-1; the D gene is possibly TRBD1 (6 bases). The germline gives CDR1 SGHRS, CDR2 YFSETQ. V was trimmed by 4 bases and J by 3 bases, leaving 13 bases between them. The CDR3 runs 15 residues. CDR3 residues: CASSQGGAANEKLFF. The CDR3, as DNA: TGCGCCAGCAGCCAAGGGGGGGCGGCTAATGAAAAACTGTTTTTT.

V gene TRBV28 combines with J gene TRBJ1-2; D perhaps matches TRBD1 (5 bases). V lost 2 bases to trimming and J lost 4 bases, with 11 bases between them. Germline V gene data show CDR1 as MDHEN and CDR2 as SYDVKM. The CDR3 spans 14 residues. The CDR3 loop is CASSLAPRAYGYTF. The CDR3 region has the DNA TGTGCCAGCAGTTTAGCCCCCAGGGCCTATGGCTACACCTTC.

A note on this clone: Because the CDR3's place on the DNA is in doubt, the DNA is left out and the CDR3 is given as listed by TCRdb. The V gene is TRBV21-1, the J gene TRBJ2-7; TRBD1 is taken as the D call from the table, unchecked against the DNA. TRBV21-1 corresponds to a pseudogene. The CDR3 is 15 residues long, counting both termini. The CDR3 loop reads CASSKVGTGAYEQYF.

J is TRBJ2-1 and V is TRBV7-9; 8 bases align to TRBD2. V lost 4 bases to trimming and J lost 3 bases; unmatched junction nucleotides: 5. This CDR3 region has 15 residues. Looked up from germline, CDR1 is SEHNR and CDR2 is FQNEAQ (reference sequence). DNA for the CDR3: TGTGCCAGCAGCTCGGCGGGAGGATTCTACAATGAGCAGTTCTTC. Protein: CASSSAGGFYNEQFF. The complete variable domain, with remaining parts taken from reference TRBV7-9 and TRBJ2-1, reads DTGVSQNPRHKITKRGQNVTFRCDPISEHNRLYWYRQTLGQGPEFLTYFQNEAQLEKSRLLSDRFSAERPKGSFSTLEIQRTEQGDSAMYLCASSSAGGFYNEQFFGPGTRLTVL.

V gene TRBV5-1 combines with J gene TRBJ2-2; perhaps TRBD2 as D (7 bases). Germline-derived CDR1 and CDR2 are SGHRS and YFSETQ. The germline V and J ends were trimmed by 3 bases and 4 bases, with 22 bases remaining between them. This CDR3 region has 18 residues. In DNA, the CDR3 is TGCGCCAGCAGCTCTCTGGGCGGGGGCCTAACAATCACCGGGGAGCTGTTTTTT. Amino acids: CASSSLGGGLTITGELFF.

DNA for the CDR3: TGCAGTGCGGACCGGGCCGAGCAGTTCTTC. It yields the protein CSADRAEQFF. V usage is TRBV20-1 and J usage is TRBJ2-1; D is uncertain. CDR1 is DFQATT and CDR2 is SNEGSKA in the germline V gene (reference sequence). V was clipped by 6 bases and J by 10 bases, with 10 bases between them. The CDR3 has 10 amino acids.

The rearrangement joins TRBV15 to TRBJ2-5, with a tentative D call TRBD1 (6 bases). The CDR3 consists of 12 residues. With 6 bases removed from V and 5 bases from J, the gap between germline ends came to 10 bases. Germline V gene data show CDR1 as LNHNV and CDR2 as YYDKDF (reference sequence). This CDR3 reads CATSRGMETQYF. CDR3 nucleotide sequence: TGTGCCACCAGTAGGGGGATGGAGACCCAGTACTTC.

V and J are TRBV27 and TRBJ1-5; D is perhaps TRBD1 (6 bases). The V gene lost 2 bases and the J gene lost 0 bases, with 14 bases spanning the gap. CDR3 length: 17 amino acids. CDR1 and CDR2 from the germline V gene are MNHEY and SMNVEV (reference sequence). CDR3 loop: CASSLGTQGNSNQPQHF. For the CDR3, the DNA is TGTGCCAGCAGTTTAGGTACACAGGGTAATAGCAATCAGCCCCAGCATTTT.

The chain carries TRBV30 and TRBJ1-5; D possibly corresponds to TRBD1 (5 bases). Trimming took 1 base from V and 6 from J, leaving 13 bases between them. The CDR3 loop spans 14 amino acids. CDR1 is GTSNPN and CDR2 is SVGIG in the germline V gene (reference sequence). The CDR3 DNA sequence: TGTGCCTGGAGTGCCCTCCCTGGGGGTCAGCCCCAGCATTTT. This translates into CAWSALPGGQPQHF.

The V gene is TRBV28, the J gene TRBJ1-1; TRBD1 is a possible D gene (6 bases). The CDR3 totals 14 residues. Trimming removed 4 bases from V and 7 bases from J, with 16 bases in between. Looked up from germline, CDR1 is MDHEN and CDR2 is SYDVKM. The CDR3 DNA reads TGTGCCAGCAGTTCGGTCCGGGGGCACCTTGAAGCTTTCTTT. Its protein product is CASSSVRGHLEAFF.

The genes are TRBV6-5 and TRBJ2-7; D may be TRBD2 (6 bases). The CDR3 length is 16 residues. CDR1 is MNHEY, CDR2 SVGAGI, per germline. Trimming shortened V by 0 bases and J by 0 bases, and 12 bases separated the two germline ends. The CDR3 region is CASSYSSGTPSYEQYF. In DNA form, the CDR3 reads TGTGCCAGCAGTTACTCCTCCGGGACTCCCTCCTACGAGCAGTACTTC.

This chain's CDR3 is CASSSDRAVGTEAFF. The CDR3 nucleotides read TGCGCCAGCAGCTCGGACAGGGCGGTGGGGACTGAAGCTTTCTTT. The chain recombines TRBV5-1 with TRBJ1-1, with 8 positions matching TRBD1. The CDR3 runs 15 residues. V lost 3 bases, J lost 5 bases, and 9 bases stayed unmatched. CDR1 and CDR2 (germline): SGHRS, YFSETQ.

The chain combines TRBV19 with TRBJ2-7; TRBD2 aligns across 8 bases. V lost 4 bases and J lost 2; bases outside the gene matches: 7. The CDR3 loop spans 15 amino acids. Germline CDR1 and CDR2: LNHDA and SQIVND (reference sequence). CDR3 residues: CASSRVAGGAYEQYF. CDR3 coding DNA: TGTGCCAGTAGTAGGGTGGCGGGAGGCGCCTACGAGCAGTACTTC. Full variable domain (remainder filled in from reference TRBV19 and TRBJ2-7): DGGITQSPKYLFRKEGQNVTLSCEQNLNHDAMYWYRQDPGQGLRLIYYSQIVNDFQKGDIAEGYSVSREKKESFPLTVTSAQKNPTAFYLCASSRVAGGAYEQYFGPGTRLTVT.

The chain links TRBV7-2 to TRBJ1-2, with D perhaps TRBD1 (5 bases). Trimming stripped 3 bases from V and 7 bases from J, with 12 bases between. Germline V CDR1 and CDR2: SGHTA, FQGNSA. The CDR3 is 13 residues long. The DNA for the CDR3 is TGTGCCAGCAGCTTCCCCGGCAGGGCTGGCTACACCTTC. The encoded protein is CASSFPGRAGYTF.

CDR3 in DNA: TGTGCCAGCAACCGGGACCCGTCGGGCAATGAGCAGTTCTTC. Translating it yields CASNRDPSGNEQFF. V and J are TRBV6-1 and TRBJ2-1; tentatively, D is TRBD1 or TRBD2 (5 bases each). CDR1 is MNHNS and CDR2 is SASEGT in the germline V gene. The CDR3 is 14 amino acids. Trimming stripped 7 bases from V and 6 bases from J, with 16 bases between.

The chain recombines TRBV6-1 with TRBJ2-7; a possible D gene is TRBD1 (6 bases). Trimming left V 6 bases short and J 0 bases short, with 15 bases between. The CDR3 consists of 15 residues. CDR1 is MNHNS and CDR2 is SASEGT in the germline V gene. The CDR3 reads CASRREQGSSYEQYF. The CDR3 DNA reads as TGTGCCAGCAGGAGAGAGCAGGGGTCCTCCTACGAGCAGTACTTC.

This clone was picked up a small number of times. The V call is TRBV9, the J call TRBJ2-3, with D possibly being TRBD1 (9 bases). Trimming cost V 0 bases and J 11 bases, with 40 bases left between them. The germline V gene has CDR1 SGDLS and CDR2 YYNGEE. This CDR3 spans 22 amino acids. The CDR3 reads CASSVDWRDRVTSSGRVSWQYF. The CDR3 region has the DNA TGTGCCAGCAGCGTAGATTGGAGGGACAGGGTAACTTCGAGCGGGAGAGTAAGTTGGCAGTATTTT.